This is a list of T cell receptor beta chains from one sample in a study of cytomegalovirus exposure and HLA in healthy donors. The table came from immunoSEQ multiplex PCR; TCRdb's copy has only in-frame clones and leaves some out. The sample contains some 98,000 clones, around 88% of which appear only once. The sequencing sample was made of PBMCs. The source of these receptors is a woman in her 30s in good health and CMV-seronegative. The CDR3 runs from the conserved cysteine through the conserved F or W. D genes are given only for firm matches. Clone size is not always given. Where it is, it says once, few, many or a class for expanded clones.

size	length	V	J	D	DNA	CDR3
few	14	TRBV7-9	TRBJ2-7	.	TGTGCCAGCACCATAATACTGACAGACTACGAGCAGTACTTC	CASTIILTDYEQYF
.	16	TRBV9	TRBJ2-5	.	TGTGCCAGCAGCGTAGGGGCTAGCTCCGGACAAGAGACCCAGTACTTC	CASSVGASSGQETQYF
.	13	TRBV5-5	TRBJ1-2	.	TGTGCCAGCAACCCCCAGGGTAACTATGGCTACACCTTC	CASNPQGNYGYTF
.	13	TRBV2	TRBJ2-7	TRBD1	TGTGCCAGCCGCAGGGGGCGGGATGTCGAGCAGTACTTC	CASRRGRDVEQYF
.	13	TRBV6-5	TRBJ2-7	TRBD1	TGTGCCAGCAGCCTTGGACAGGTCTACGAGCAGTACTTC	CASSLGQVYEQYF
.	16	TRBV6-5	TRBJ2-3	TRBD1	TGTGCCAGCAGTTACGCCCGACAGGGTTCCACAGATACGCAGTATTTT	CASSYARQGSTDTQYF
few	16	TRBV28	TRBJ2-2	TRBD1	TGTGCCAGCTATAGCCAGGCAGGGGGATACACCGGGGAGCTGTTTTTT	CASYSQAGGYTGELFF
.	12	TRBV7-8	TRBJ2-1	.	TGTGCCAGCAGCTTGGGGGCTAATGAGCAGTTCTTC	CASSLGANEQFF
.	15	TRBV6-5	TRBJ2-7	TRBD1	TGTGCCAGCAGTGTCCGCGGGACAGGGCGATACGAGCAGTACTTC	CASSVRGTGRYEQYF
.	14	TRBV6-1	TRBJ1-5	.	TGTGCCAGCAGTGAAGTCTCTCGGGATCAGCCCCAGCATTTT	CASSEVSRDQPQHF
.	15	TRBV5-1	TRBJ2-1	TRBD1	TGCGCCAGCAGCTTGGCAGGACAGGGGTACAATGAGCAGTTCTTC	CASSLAGQGYNEQFF
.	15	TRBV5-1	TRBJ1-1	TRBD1	TGCGCCAGCAGCTTGCAGACAGGGGTGAACACTGAAGCTTTCTTT	CASSLQTGVNTEAFF
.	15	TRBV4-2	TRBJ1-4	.	TGTGCCAGCAGCCAAGCTGACTCGGCTAATGAAAAACTGTTTTTT	CASSQADSANEKLFF
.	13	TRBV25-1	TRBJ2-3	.	TGTGCCAGCAGTGACCTACCCCCAGATACGCAGTATTTT	CASSDLPPDTQYF
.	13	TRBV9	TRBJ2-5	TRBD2	TGTGCCAGCAGCGTAGTAGCGGGAGGGACCCAGTACTTC	CASSVVAGGTQYF
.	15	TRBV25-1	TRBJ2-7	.	TGTGCCAGCAGTGAACCGGGGGTCCCCTCCTACGAGCAGTACTTC	CASSEPGVPSYEQYF